This TCR beta chain was captured in a study of T cells in women clearing cervical HPV infection. In regard to this clone: What it binds is not known. The read is 3 residues too short to cover the CDR3 end, so that end is filled in from the germline J gene.

V shed 0 bases and J shed 1 base, with 10 bases lying between them. The length of the CDR3 is 16 residues. The V gene's germline CDR1 is SGHRS and CDR2 YFSETQ. Profiled with immunoSEQ multiplex PCR; TCRdb holds only in-frame clones, not every one. The sample totals 20,000 to 25,000 clones; its top ten clones hold under 3.5%. Study-wide results and caveats: Repertoire richness, not evenness, was significantly elevated in CIN3+ cases versus controls.

This receptor was obtained from a woman between 18 and 75 years old with a cervical HPV16 infection that either progressed to CIN3+ or cleared (not recorded which). Sample: blood buffy coat. The chain couples TRBV5-1 to TRBJ2-2; the D is unclear. The part of the CDR3 DNA that was read is TGCGCCAGCAGCTTGGGGGCCAGAGGGAACACCGGGGAG. Translation: CASSLGARGNTGE. The entire CDR3 reads CASSLGARGNTGELFF.